This T cell receptor beta chain was sequenced during a study of prognosis after radiotherapy for stage I lung cancer. This clonotype was observed at least ten times. Germline V gives CDR1 MNHNS, CDR2 SASEGT. This CDR3 comprises 18 residues. The J segment lost 5 bases and the V segment lost 1 base, leaving 16 bases of the junction unmatched. Template was genomic DNA; TCR beta CDR3 amplified in two multiplex PCR rounds. Primers targeting each individual TRBV and TRBJ gene were applied in first-round PCR. From the multiplex PCR reads, TCRdb called clonotypes with MiXCR, one entry per CDR3 protein. This sample yields some 56,000 distinct CDR3 sequences, of which approximately 26% are seen a single time; more than 6.5% belongs to the top ten.

The sample in question was PBMCs, obtained before or after stereotactic body radiation therapy (not recorded which). This clonotype was obtained from a donor at least 50 years old with non-small cell lung cancer. This chain uses TRBV6-1 with TRBJ1-1, with TRBD1 identical over 7 bases. The CDR3 DNA follows: TGTGCCAGCAGTGAAGTAAGGGGGCCAGGGAGGTCGGGGACTGAAGCTTTCTTT. This sequence encodes CASSEVRGPGRSGTEAFF.